This T cell receptor (beta chain) was documented in a study of a mutant IDH1 vaccine in newly diagnosed glioma. Overall study: Patients received vaccination from 4-6 weeks after radiotherapy alone, or with temozolomide cycles. Treated patients, about 60% male and roughly 40% female, averaged approximately 40 years of age.

Sample time point: week 11, during vaccination. Vaccine doses each comprised 300 ug of mutant IDH1 20-mer peptide, with topical imiquimod. As to this clone: As yet, its antigen is unknown.

Germline values: CDR1 MNHNS, CDR2 SASEGT. This CDR3 has 12 amino acids. The V gene lost 6 bases and the J gene lost 1 base, with 6 bases spanning the gap. TCRdb's copy holds only in-frame clones and misses some; the assay was immunoSEQ multiplex PCR. The sample holds about 110,000 clones, approximately 87% seen once. V usage is TRBV6-1 and J usage is TRBJ1-1; D unresolved. This specimen was PBMCs, taken from a glioma patient whose treatment included an IDH1 peptide vaccine. This clonotype originated in a woman aged 45-59 years with glioma. The CDR3 nucleotides are TGTGCCAGCAGGACGGGGAACACTGAAGCTTTCTTT. Its translation: CASRTGNTEAFF.